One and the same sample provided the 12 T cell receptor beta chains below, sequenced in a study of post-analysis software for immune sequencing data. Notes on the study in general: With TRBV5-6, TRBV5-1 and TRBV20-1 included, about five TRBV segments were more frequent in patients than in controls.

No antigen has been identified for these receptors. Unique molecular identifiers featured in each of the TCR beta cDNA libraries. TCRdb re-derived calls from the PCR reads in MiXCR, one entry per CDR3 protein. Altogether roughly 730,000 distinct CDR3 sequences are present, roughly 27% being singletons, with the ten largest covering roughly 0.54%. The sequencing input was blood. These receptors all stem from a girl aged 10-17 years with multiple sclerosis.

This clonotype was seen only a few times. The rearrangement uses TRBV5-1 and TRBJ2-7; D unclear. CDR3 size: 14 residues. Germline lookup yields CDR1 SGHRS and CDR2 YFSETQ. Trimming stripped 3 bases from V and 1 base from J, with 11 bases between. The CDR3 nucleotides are TGCGCCAGCAGCTCTCTGGACCCTTCCTACGAGCAGTACTTC. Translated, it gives CASSSLDPSYEQYF.

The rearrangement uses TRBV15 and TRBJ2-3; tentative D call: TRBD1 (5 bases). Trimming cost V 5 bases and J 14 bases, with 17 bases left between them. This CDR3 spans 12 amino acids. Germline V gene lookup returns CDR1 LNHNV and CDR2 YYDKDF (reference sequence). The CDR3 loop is CATSQDSTRRYF. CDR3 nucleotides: TGTGCCACCAGCCAAGACAGCACCAGGCGGTATTTT. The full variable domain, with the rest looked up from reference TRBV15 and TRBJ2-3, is DAMVIQNPRYQVTQFGKPVTLSCSQTLNHNVMYWYQQKSSQAPKLLFHYYDKDFNNEADTPDNFQSRRPNTSFCFLDIRSPGLGDTAMYLCATSQDSTRRYFGPGTRLTVL.

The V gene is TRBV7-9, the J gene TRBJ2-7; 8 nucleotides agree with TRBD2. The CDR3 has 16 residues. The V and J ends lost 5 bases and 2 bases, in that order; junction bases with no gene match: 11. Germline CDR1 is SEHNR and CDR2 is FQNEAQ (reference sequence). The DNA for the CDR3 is TGTGCCAGCAGCCCTTCCGGGCGGGAGGCAGCCTACGAGCAGTACTTC. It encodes CASSPSGREAAYEQYF.

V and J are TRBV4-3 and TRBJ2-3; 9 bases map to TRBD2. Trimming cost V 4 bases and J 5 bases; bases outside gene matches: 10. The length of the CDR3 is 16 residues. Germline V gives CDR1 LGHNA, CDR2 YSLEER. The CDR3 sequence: CASSLGIAGVGDTQYF. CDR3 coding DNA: TGCGCCAGCAGCCTGGGGATAGCGGGAGTCGGAGATACGCAGTATTTT.

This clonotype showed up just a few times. CDR3 sequence: CASSQSEQGNQPQHF. In DNA, the CDR3 is TGCGCCAGCAGCCAAAGCGAACAGGGCAATCAGCCCCAGCATTTT. The chain combines TRBV4-1 with TRBJ1-5, with a tentative D call TRBD1 (5 bases). The CDR3 loop spans 15 amino acids. Germline loops: CDR1 MGHRA, CDR2 YSYEKL. The V and J ends lost 2 bases and 2 bases respectively, with 10 bases between them.

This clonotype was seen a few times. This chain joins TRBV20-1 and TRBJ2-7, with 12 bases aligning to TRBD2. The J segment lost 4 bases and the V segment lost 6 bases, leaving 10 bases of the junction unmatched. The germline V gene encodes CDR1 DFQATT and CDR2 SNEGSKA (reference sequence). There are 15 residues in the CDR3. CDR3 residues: CSARRTGTSGYEQYF. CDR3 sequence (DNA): TGCAGTGCCCGGAGAACCGGGACTAGCGGGTACGAGCAGTACTTC.

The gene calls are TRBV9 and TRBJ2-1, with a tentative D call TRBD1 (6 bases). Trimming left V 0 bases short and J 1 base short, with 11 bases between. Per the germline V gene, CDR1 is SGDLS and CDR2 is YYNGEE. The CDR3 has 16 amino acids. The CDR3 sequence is CASSVVSQGSYNEQFF. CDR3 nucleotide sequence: TGTGCCAGCAGCGTAGTCTCCCAGGGGTCCTACAATGAGCAGTTCTTC.

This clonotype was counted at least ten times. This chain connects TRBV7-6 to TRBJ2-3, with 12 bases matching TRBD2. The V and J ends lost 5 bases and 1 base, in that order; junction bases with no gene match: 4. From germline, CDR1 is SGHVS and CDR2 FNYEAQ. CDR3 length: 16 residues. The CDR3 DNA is TGTGCCAGCAGCCATCGACTAGCGGGGGGCACAGATACGCAGTATTTT. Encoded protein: CASSHRLAGGTDTQYF.

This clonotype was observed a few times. The CDR3 coding sequence is TGTGCCAGCAGCGTATCTTCGGATACGCAGTATTTT. Translated, it gives CASSVSSDTQYF. This chain uses TRBV9 with TRBJ2-3; no firm D call. CDR3 length equals 12 residues. V was cut by 1 base and J by 6 bases, with 6 bases left in between. The germline V gene has CDR1 SGDLS and CDR2 YYNGEE.

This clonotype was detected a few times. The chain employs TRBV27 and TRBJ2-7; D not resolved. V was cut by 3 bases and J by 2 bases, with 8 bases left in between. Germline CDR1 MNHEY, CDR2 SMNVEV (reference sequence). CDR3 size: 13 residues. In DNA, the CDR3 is TGTGCCAGCAGTTTCCCCAGGACCTACGAGCAGTACTTC. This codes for CASSFPRTYEQYF.

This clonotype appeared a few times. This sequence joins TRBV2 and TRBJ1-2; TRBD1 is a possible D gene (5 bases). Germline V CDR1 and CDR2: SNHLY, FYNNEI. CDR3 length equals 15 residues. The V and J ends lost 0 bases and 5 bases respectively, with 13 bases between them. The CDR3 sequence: CASSEAGGYGYGYTF. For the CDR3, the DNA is TGTGCCAGCAGTGAAGCTGGGGGGTACGGGTATGGCTACACCTTC.

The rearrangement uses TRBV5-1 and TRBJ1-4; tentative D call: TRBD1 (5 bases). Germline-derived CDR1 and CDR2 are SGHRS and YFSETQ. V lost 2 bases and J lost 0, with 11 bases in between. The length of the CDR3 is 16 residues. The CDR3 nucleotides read TGCGCCAGCAGCTTCTTGGGGGGGACAACTAATGAAAAACTGTTTTTT. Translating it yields CASSFLGGTTNEKLFF.